This passage covers 24 T cell receptor beta chains from one sample sequenced in a study of cytomegalovirus exposure and HLA in healthy donors. Primers included in the PCR were 60 Vbeta and 13 Jbeta primers. Data came from immunoSEQ multiplex PCR; TCRdb stores just in-frame clones and leaves some out. The table records approximately 190,000 clones, 77% of them present only once. The sample comprised PBMCs. The source of these receptors is a young woman in good health and CMV-seropositive.

The V and J genes are TRBV7-2 and TRBJ1-6; D is ambiguous. The CDR3 has 13 amino acids. V lost 10 bases, J lost 0 bases, and 7 bases lay in between. Germline V gene lookup returns CDR1 SGHTA and CDR2 FQGNSA. The CDR3 bases are TGTGCCACCTCGAGCTCCTATAATTCACCCCTCCACTTT. Translated: CATSSSYNSPLHF.

The gene calls are TRBV18 and TRBJ2-6, with 10 bases lining up with TRBD1. Germline CDR1 reads KGHSH; CDR2 reads LQKENI. The V and J ends lost 3 bases and 4 bases, in that order; junction bases with no gene match: 3. The CDR3 sequence is 16 residues long. CDR3 amino acids: CASSPDRGRGANVLTF. Here the CDR3 DNA reads TGTGCCAGCTCACCCGACAGGGGGCGAGGGGCCAACGTCCTGACTTTC.

The chain is built from TRBV7-9 and TRBJ1-4; TRBD1 is a possible D gene (5 bases). This CDR3 has 13 amino acids. Germline CDR1 is SEHNR and CDR2 is FQNEAQ (reference sequence). The CDR3 DNA sequence: TGTGCGGTAGAGGTTTCCCAGGGAGAAAAACTGTTTTTT. It is translated as CAVEVSQGEKLFF.

The rearrangement links TRBV6-1 to TRBJ2-2; tentatively, D is TRBD1 (5 bases). CDR3 length: 13 amino acids. The V and J ends lost 5 bases and 4 bases respectively, with 8 bases between them. From germline, CDR1 is MNHNS and CDR2 SASEGT. The DNA of the CDR3 is TGTGCCAGCAGTAGGGGATCCACCGGGGAGCTGTTTTTT. Protein product: CASSRGSTGELFF.

This clone turned up a few times. This chain connects TRBV28 to TRBJ2-1; weak D call: TRBD1 (5 bases). V gave up 5 bases and J gave up 11 bases, with 10 bases separating them. In germline, CDR1 is MDHEN, CDR2 SYDVKM. CDR3 length equals 11 residues. Here the CDR3 reads CASSHRQQQFF. The DNA of the CDR3 is TGTGCCAGCAGTCACCGACAGCAGCAGTTCTTC.

This rearrangement joins TRBV28 to TRBJ2-2, with 15 nucleotides matching TRBD2. Germline V gene lookup returns CDR1 MDHEN and CDR2 SYDVKM. The trim removed 6 bases at V and 5 bases at J, leaving 10 bases unmatched. CDR3 size: 18 residues. The CDR3 is CASSSWTSGGARTGELFF. CDR3 nucleotide sequence: TGTGCCAGCAGCTCCTGGACTAGCGGGGGGGCGAGGACCGGGGAGCTGTTTTTT.

The rearrangement joins TRBV2 to TRBJ2-7; tentative D call: TRBD2 (6 bases). The V and J ends lost 3 bases and 4 bases respectively, with 16 bases between them. Germline CDR1 SNHLY, CDR2 FYNNEI. The CDR3 has 15 residues. DNA for the CDR3: TGTGCCAGCAGTGAGGACGACGGGACTGTATACGAGCAGTACTTC. Translating gives CASSEDDGTVYEQYF.

CDR3 residues: CASSSRDRGEQYF. CDR3 in DNA: TGCGCCAGCAGCTCCCGGGACAGGGGCGAGCAGTACTTC. The rearrangement uses TRBV5-1 and TRBJ2-7, with 10 nucleotides matching TRBD1. The CDR3 has 13 amino acids. With V trimmed by 3 bases and J by 6 bases, 3 bases remained unmatched. Germline CDR1 SGHRS, CDR2 YFSETQ. Combining the CDR3 with reference TRBV5-1 and TRBJ2-7 gives the whole variable domain KAGVTQTPRYLIKTRGQQVTLSCSPISGHRSVSWYQQTPGQGLQFLFEYFSETQRNKGNFPGRFSGRQFSNSRSEMNVSTLELGDSALYLCASSSRDRGEQYFGPGTRLTVT.

V gene TRBV9 combines with J gene TRBJ2-5, with 8 nucleotides matching TRBD2. The J segment lost 3 bases and the V segment lost 0 bases, leaving 4 bases of the junction unmatched. CDR3 length equals 15 residues. Germline CDR1 is SGDLS and CDR2 is YYNGEE. This CDR3 reads CASSVGALAEETQYF. DNA of the CDR3: TGTGCCAGCAGCGTAGGGGCACTAGCGGAAGAGACCCAGTACTTC.

CDR3 bases: TGTGCCAGCGGGACAGAATATCAGAATCAGCCCCAGCATTTT. The encoded protein is CASGTEYQNQPQHF. The rearrangement links TRBV28 to TRBJ1-5, with TRBD1 matching over 7 bases. The V segment lost 8 bases and the J segment 4 bases; nucleotides outside the gene matches: 8. Germline lookup yields CDR1 MDHEN and CDR2 SYDVKM. CDR3 length: 14 amino acids.

This clone was recorded a few times. The gene calls are TRBV18 and TRBJ2-5; 10 bases line up with TRBD1. Germline CDR1 is KGHSH and CDR2 is LQKENI. V was pared by 6 bases and J by 4 bases, with 11 bases of the junction left unmatched. The CDR3 is made up of 16 amino acids. CDR3 protein: CASSQRQGAIGETQYF. The CDR3 region has the DNA TGTGCCAGCTCCCAAAGACAGGGGGCGATCGGAGAGACCCAGTACTTC.

The V call is TRBV10-3, the J call TRBJ2-7; 7 bases map to TRBD2. Germline CDR1 and CDR2: ENHRY and SYGVKD. V trimming: 2 bases; J trimming: 3 bases; junction bases outside the gene matches: 10. The CDR3 runs 16 residues. CDR3 sequence (DNA): TGTGCCATCAGTGAGGTTCTAGCGGAGAAGGGCTACGAGCAGTACTTC. Its translation: CAISEVLAEKGYEQYF.

The J gene is TRBJ2-1, the V gene TRBV7-3; 7 bases line up with TRBD2. The CDR3 length is 14 residues. The J segment lost 7 bases and the V segment lost 2 bases, leaving 5 bases of the junction unmatched. The germline V gene encodes CDR1 SGHTA and CDR2 FQGTGA. CDR3 protein: CASSLAGVRNEQFF. The CDR3 coding sequence is TGTGCCAGCAGCTTAGCGGGAGTCAGGAATGAGCAGTTCTTC. Complete variable domain (other parts from reference TRBV7-3 and TRBJ2-1): GAGVSQTPSNKVTEKGKYVELRCDPISGHTALYWYRQSLGQGPEFLIYFQGTGAADDSGLPNDRFFAVRPEGSVSTLKIQRTERGDSAVYLCASSLAGVRNEQFFGPGTRLTVL.

A few counts support this clone. The chain carries TRBV5-4 and TRBJ2-7, with a weak D call TRBD1 (6 bases). The CDR3 has 13 residues. Germline V gives CDR1 SGHNT, CDR2 YYREEE (reference sequence). The V and J ends lost 4 bases and 5 bases respectively, with 13 bases between them. The CDR3 coding sequence is TGTGCCAGCAGCCCAGGGGCTGGGGACGAGCAGTACTTC. It codes for CASSPGAGDEQYF.

This clone is classed as medium-sized (0.01 to 0.1%). This chain links TRBV11-2 with TRBJ1-2, with D possibly matching TRBD1 (5 bases). In germline, CDR1 is SGHAT, CDR2 FQNNGV. V lost 0 bases, J lost 4 bases, and 15 bases lay in between. This CDR3 is built from 16 residues. CDR3 protein: CASSLEGAGLAYGYTF. The CDR3, as DNA: TGTGCCAGCAGCTTAGAAGGGGCAGGGTTGGCCTATGGCTACACCTTC.

The chain employs TRBV5-1 and TRBJ1-1; D is uncertain. The length of the CDR3 is 14 residues. V dropped 7 bases and J dropped 6 bases, with 19 bases sitting between them. Germline CDR1 is SGHRS and CDR2 is YFSETQ. The CDR3 region has the DNA TGCGCCAGCTCGATTAGGTCTCTCGGGGCTGAAGCTTTCTTT. Translated: CASSIRSLGAEAFF.

Here the CDR3 reads CASSQGLAGQETQYF. CDR3 coding DNA: TGTGCCAGCAGCCAGGGACTAGCGGGACAAGAGACCCAGTACTTC. V and J are TRBV9 and TRBJ2-5, with TRBD2 matching over 13 bases. Germline CDR1 reads SGDLS; CDR2 reads YYNGEE. The CDR3 length is 15 residues. V lost 4 bases to trimming and J lost 2 bases; unmatched junction nucleotides: 2.

V usage is TRBV29-1 and J usage is TRBJ2-2, with D possibly being TRBD1 (6 bases). Germline CDR1 is SQVTM and CDR2 is ANQGSEA. Trimming removed 1 base at V and 7 bases at J, with 13 bases between. The CDR3 covers 14 residues. CDR3 amino acids: CSVEAPGASGELFF. The CDR3 DNA follows: TGCAGCGTTGAAGCCCCAGGGGCTAGCGGGGAGCTGTTTTTT.

The chain has TRBV4-1 and TRBJ2-7; 7 bases match TRBD1. Germline CDR1 and CDR2: MGHRA and YSYEKL. V was pared by 1 base and J by 7 bases, with 10 bases of the junction left unmatched. CDR3 length: 15 residues. The CDR3, as DNA: TGCGCCAGCAGCCAAGGACAGGGAACCCCCTGGGAGCAGTACTTC. It yields the protein CASSQGQGTPWEQYF.

This clone was seen a handful of times. The chain has TRBV7-2 and TRBJ2-7; 10 positions agree with TRBD2. Germline values: CDR1 SGHTA, CDR2 FQGNSA. The CDR3 contains 15 residues. The V segment lost 5 bases and the J segment 0 bases; nucleotides outside the gene matches: 4. CDR3 coding DNA: TGTGCCAGCAGCATTAGCGGGGGGTACTCCTACGAGCAGTACTTC. Encoded protein: CASSISGGYSYEQYF.

The chain recombines TRBV6-6 with TRBJ2-7; 7 bases fit TRBD2. Germline values: CDR1 MNHNY, CDR2 SVGAGI (reference sequence). J gave up 5 bases and V 4 bases, and 8 bases lay outside the gene matches. There are 14 residues in the CDR3. In DNA, the CDR3 is TGTGCCAGCAGTTTCCAGAGCGGGATAAACGAGCAGTACTTC. Translated, it gives CASSFQSGINEQYF.

J is TRBJ2-5 and V is TRBV18; 9 bases align to TRBD1. Germline assignment: CDR1 KGHSH and CDR2 LQKENI. The J segment lost 5 bases and the V segment lost 0 bases, leaving 4 bases of the junction unmatched. CDR3 size: 15 residues. This CDR3 is CASSPPGTGLETQYF. CDR3 nucleotides: TGTGCCAGCTCACCACCCGGGACAGGGTTGGAGACCCAGTACTTC. The complete variable domain, with remaining parts taken from reference TRBV18 and TRBJ2-5, reads NAGVMQNPRHLVRRRGQEARLRCSPMKGHSHVYWYRQLPEEGLKFMVYLQKENIIDESGMPKERFSAEFPKEGPSILRIQQVVRGDSAAYFCASSPPGTGLETQYFGPGTRLLVL.

As regards this clone: This same CDR3 is encoded by further DNA sequences in the sample. The chain links TRBV28 to TRBJ1-5; a possible D gene is TRBD1 (6 bases). This CDR3 has 15 amino acids. Trimming took 3 bases from V and 0 from J, leaving 9 bases between them. The V gene's germline CDR1 is MDHEN and CDR2 SYDVKM. The CDR3 sequence is CASSFGGLSNQPQHF. CDR3 DNA: TGTGCCAGCAGTTTCGGGGGGCTTAGCAATCAGCCCCAGCATTTT.

This clone was counted between two and nine times. The chain couples TRBV19 to TRBJ1-2; 9 nucleotides agree with TRBD1. V gave up 4 bases and J gave up 4 bases; unmatched junction bases: 10. Germline CDR1 reads LNHDA; CDR2 reads SQIVND (reference sequence). CDR3 length equals 16 residues. Here the CDR3 DNA reads TGTGCCAGTAGTAAGCATCAAGACAGGGGGGTCTATGGCTACACCTTC. Its protein is CASSKHQDRGVYGYTF.